Listed below are T cell receptor beta chains from one sample, sequenced in a study of neurological immune-mediated disorders. TCRdb re-called the 5' RACE reads with MiXCR, one entry per CDR3 protein. Among about 79,000 distinct CDR3 sequences, roughly 15% were seen once, and the ten largest hold under 7%. The sequenced sample was PBMCs. Receptor source: a woman in her fifties or sixties in good health. Each CDR3 is given with its conserved first and last residue. The D gene is left open where the match is weak. Not every row has a clone size; where given, it reads once, few, many or a size class.

cdr3_nt | cdr3_aa | j_call | cdr3_length | d_call | clone_size | v_call
TGTGCCAGCAGTCGATGGGAGCGAAAGGGGGAGACCCAGTACTTC | CASSRWERKGETQYF | TRBJ2-5 | 15 | NA | many | TRBV12-3/TRBV12-4
TGTGCCAGCAGCATAAGGACTAGCGGCCGGGATACGCAGTATTTT | CASSIRTSGRDTQYF | TRBJ2-3 | 15 | TRBD2 | many | TRBV5-6
TGCAGCGCTCCGCCGACAGGGCGGACCTACAATGAGCAGTTCTTC | CSAPPTGRTYNEQFF | TRBJ2-1 | 15 | TRBD1 | many | TRBV29-1
TGTGCCAGCAGCCTTTACCGGGACAGTAACACCGGGGAGCTGTTTTTT | CASSLYRDSNTGELFF | TRBJ2-2 | 16 | TRBD1 | few | TRBV7-8
TGTGCCAGCAGTTACGAAGGGCAGGATGGCTACACCTTC | CASSYEGQDGYTF | TRBJ1-2 | 13 | NA | NA | TRBV6-5
TGCGCCAGCAGCTTGGAGACAGGGATAACTGAAGCTTTCTTT | CASSLETGITEAFF | TRBJ1-1 | 14 | TRBD1 | many | TRBV5-1
TGTGCCATCAGTGTGGCTAGCGGGGGATTCCAATACCCCAATGAGCAGTTCTTC | CAISVASGGFQYPNEQFF | TRBJ2-1 | 18 | TRBD2 | many | TRBV10-3
TGCAGTGCCCCGACAGCGGTACAATCCGAGCAGTTCTTC | CSAPTAVQSEQFF | TRBJ2-1 | 13 | NA | many | TRBV20-1
TGCAGTGCTACCGGACTAGCGGGGCTCAGCTCCTACAATGAGCAGTTCTTC | CSATGLAGLSSYNEQFF | TRBJ2-1 | 17 | TRBD2 | many | TRBV20-1
TGCGCCAGCAGCTCCGGGACCGTCGGGGCCGAGCAGTACTTC | CASSSGTVGAEQYF | TRBJ2-7 | 14 | NA | many | TRBV5-1
TGTGCCAGCAGCTTTCCGGGCAGGGGGCTGTTCTTC | CASSFPGRGLFF | TRBJ2-1 | 12 | TRBD1 | many | TRBV7-2
TGCGCCAGCAGCTTGGGGGTGATGTCCCTTAGTGGCTACACCTTC | CASSLGVMSLSGYTF | TRBJ1-2 | 15 | NA | few | TRBV5-1
TGTGCCAGCTCACCACCATCGGGAATCTACGAGCAGTACTTC | CASSPPSGIYEQYF | TRBJ2-7 | 14 | NA | many | TRBV18
TGTGCCAGCAGCTTAGGGACTAGCGACTACAATGAGCAGTTCTTC | CASSLGTSDYNEQFF | TRBJ2-1 | 15 | TRBD2 | many | TRBV7-9
TGCGCCAGCACCCGGGTGCGGGAAACAGATACGCAGTATTTT | CASTRVRETDTQYF | TRBJ2-3 | 14 | NA | many | TRBV5-1
TGCGCCAGCAGTGATGAGAGCTCCTACAATGAGCAGTTCTTC | CASSDESSYNEQFF | TRBJ2-1 | 14 | NA | many | TRBV10-2
TGTGCCATCAGCAGGACTAGCGGGACTGACGAGCAGTACTTC | CAISRTSGTDEQYF | TRBJ2-7 | 14 | TRBD2 | many | TRBV10-3
TGTGCCAGCAGCTTCTGGCGTGATACGCAGTATTTT | CASSFWRDTQYF | TRBJ2-3 | 12 | NA | many | TRBV7-2
TGTGCCAGCAGTTATAGGACTGGCACCGGGGAGCTGTTTTTT | CASSYRTGTGELFF | TRBJ2-2 | 14 | NA | many | TRBV7-2
TGTGCCAGCAGTTACTCCCCTAGTCCGAACACCGGGGAGCTGTTTTTT | CASSYSPSPNTGELFF | TRBJ2-2 | 16 | NA | many | TRBV6-5
TGTGCCAGCAGTCCCCCAACCTACAATGAGCAGTTCTTC | CASSPPTYNEQFF | TRBJ2-1 | 13 | NA | many | TRBV28
TGTGCCAGCAGCCAAGGGCTGCGACAGAGGTACAATGAGCAGTTCTTC | CASSQGLRQRYNEQFF | TRBJ2-1 | 16 | NA | few | TRBV14
TGCGCCAGCAGCCCAAGGACAGGGGAGGTCACCGGGGAGCTGTTTTTT | CASSPRTGEVTGELFF | TRBJ2-2 | 16 | TRBD1 | many | TRBV5-1